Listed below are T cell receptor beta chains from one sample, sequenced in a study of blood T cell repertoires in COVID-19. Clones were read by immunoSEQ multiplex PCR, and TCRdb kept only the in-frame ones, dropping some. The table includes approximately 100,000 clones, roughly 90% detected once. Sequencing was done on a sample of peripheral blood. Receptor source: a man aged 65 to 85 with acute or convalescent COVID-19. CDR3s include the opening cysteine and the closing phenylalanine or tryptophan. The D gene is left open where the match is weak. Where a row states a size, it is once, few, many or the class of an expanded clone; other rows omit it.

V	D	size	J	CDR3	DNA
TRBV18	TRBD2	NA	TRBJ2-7	CASSNQGLVREQYF	TGTGCCAGCTCAAACCAGGGACTAGTTCGCGAGCAGTACTTC
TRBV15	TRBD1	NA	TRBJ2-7	CATSRGQGRDEQYF	TGTGCCACCAGCAGGGGACAGGGGCGCGACGAGCAGTACTTC
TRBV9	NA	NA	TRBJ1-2	CASSSEAEPCTF	TGTGCCAGCAGCTCCGAGGCAGAGCCTTGCACCTTC
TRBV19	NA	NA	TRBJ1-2	CASTIVGNNYGYTF	TGTGCCAGTACCATCGTGGGCAACAACTATGGCTACACCTTC
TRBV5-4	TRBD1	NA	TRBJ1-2	CASSGGTANYGYTF	TGTGCCAGCAGCGGAGGGACAGCTAACTATGGCTACACCTTC
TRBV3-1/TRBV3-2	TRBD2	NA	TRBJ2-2	CASRGRADTGELFF	TGTGCCAGCCGGGGGAGGGCTGACACCGGGGAGCTGTTTTTT
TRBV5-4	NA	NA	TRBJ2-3	CASSLGLVTDTQYF	TGTGCCAGCAGCTTGGGGCTAGTCACAGATACGCAGTATTTT
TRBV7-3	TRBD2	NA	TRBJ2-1	CASSSGTSGYNEQFF	TGTGCCAGCAGCTCAGGGACTAGCGGGTACAATGAGCAGTTCTTC
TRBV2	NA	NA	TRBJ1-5	CASWGEGNQPQHF	TGTGCCAGCTGGGGGGAGGGCAATCAGCCCCAGCATTTT
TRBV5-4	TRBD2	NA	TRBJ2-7	CASSPLPASGHYEQYF	TGTGCCAGCAGCCCCCTCCCGGCTAGCGGTCACTACGAGCAGTACTTC
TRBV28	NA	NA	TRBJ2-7	CASSGGLYEQYF	TGTGCCAGCAGTGGAGGGCTCTACGAGCAGTACTTC
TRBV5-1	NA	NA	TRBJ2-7	CASSFVLSYEQYF	TGCGCCAGCAGCTTTGTACTGAGTTACGAGCAGTACTTC
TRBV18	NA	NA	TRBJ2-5	CASSPLAGTQETQYF	TGTGCCAGCTCACCGCTGGCAGGTACCCAAGAGACCCAGTACTTC
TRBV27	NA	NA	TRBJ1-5	CASSRTDNQPQHF	TGTGCCAGCAGTAGGACAGATAATCAGCCCCAGCATTTT
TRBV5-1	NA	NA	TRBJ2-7	CASSLGFASDEQYF	TGCGCCAGCAGCTTGGGTTTCGCGTCGGACGAGCAGTACTTC
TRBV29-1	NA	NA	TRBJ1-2	CSANRGGNYGYTF	TGCAGCGCCAACCGGGGGGGGAACTATGGCTACACCTTC
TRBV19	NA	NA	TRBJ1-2	CASSPGVNYGYTF	TGTGCCAGTAGTCCGGGAGTTAACTATGGCTACACCTTC
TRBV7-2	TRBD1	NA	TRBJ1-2	CASSLRTGEGYTF	TGTGCCAGCAGCCTAAGGACAGGGGAAGGCTACACCTTC
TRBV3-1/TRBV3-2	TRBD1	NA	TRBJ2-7	CASSQSWTGNYEQYF	TGTGCCAGCAGCCAATCATGGACAGGAAACTACGAGCAGTACTTC
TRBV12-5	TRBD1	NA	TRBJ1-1	CASSPRQGGTEAFF	TGTGCTAGTTCCCCTCGACAGGGAGGCACTGAAGCTTTCTTT
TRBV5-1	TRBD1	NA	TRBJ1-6	CASSQRQGYNSPLHF	TGCGCCAGCAGCCAGAGACAGGGGTATAATTCACCCCTCCACTTT
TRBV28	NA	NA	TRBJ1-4	CASSPRAHNEKLFF	TGTGCCAGCAGCCCCAGGGCACATAATGAAAAACTGTTTTTT
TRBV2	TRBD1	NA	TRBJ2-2	CASSGRDRGNTGELFF	TGTGCCAGCAGTGGCCGGGACAGGGGGAACACCGGGGAGCTGTTTTTT
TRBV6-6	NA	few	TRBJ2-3	CASSPRRGRRGLSTDTQYF	TGTGCCAGCAGTCCCCGGCGAGGCCGCCGGGGACTCAGCACAGATACGCAGTATTTT
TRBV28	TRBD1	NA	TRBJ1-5	CASKSGQANQPQHF	TGTGCCAGCAAAAGTGGACAGGCGAATCAGCCCCAGCATTTT
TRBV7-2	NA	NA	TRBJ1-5	CASSLRGIQPQHF	TGTGCCAGCAGCTTACGGGGAATTCAGCCCCAGCATTTT
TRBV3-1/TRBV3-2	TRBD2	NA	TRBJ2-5	CASSLTSGGAGETQYF	TGTGCCAGCAGTCTGACTAGCGGGGGGGCAGGAGAGACCCAGTACTTC
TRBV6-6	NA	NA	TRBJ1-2	CASSLRVDYGYTF	TGTGCCAGCAGTTTACGGGTAGACTATGGCTACACCTTC
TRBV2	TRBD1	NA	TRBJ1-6	CASSPGQAYSPLHF	TGTGCCAGCAGTCCGGGACAGGCGTATTCACCCCTCCACTTT
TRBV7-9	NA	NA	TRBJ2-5	CASSLSGGQETQYF	TGTGCCAGCAGCTTATCCGGAGGCCAAGAGACCCAGTACTTC
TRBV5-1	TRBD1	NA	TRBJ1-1	CASSLGQGGPQNTEAFF	TGCGCCAGCAGCTTAGGACAGGGGGGACCACAGAACACTGAAGCTTTCTTT
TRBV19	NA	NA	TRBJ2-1	CATYSSGSYNEQFF	TGTGCCACCTATTCAAGTGGCTCCTACAATGAGCAGTTCTTC
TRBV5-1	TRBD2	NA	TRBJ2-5	CASSLLAGVGETQYF	TGCGCCAGCAGCTTGCTGGCGGGGGTTGGGGAGACCCAGTACTTC
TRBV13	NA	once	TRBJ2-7	CASSLVLYEQYF	TGTGCCAGCAGCTTAGTACTCTACGAGCAGTACTTC
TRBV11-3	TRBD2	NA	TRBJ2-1	CASSARTSGTDNEQFF	TGTGCCAGCAGCGCCAGGACTAGCGGGACAGACAATGAGCAGTTCTTC
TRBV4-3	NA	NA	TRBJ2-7	CASSQDQGEQYF	TGCGCCAGCAGCCAAGATCAGGGCGAGCAGTACTTC
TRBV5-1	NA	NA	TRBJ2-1	CASSLGGEAVNEQFF	TGCGCCAGCAGCTTGGGTGGAGAGGCGGTCAATGAGCAGTTCTTC
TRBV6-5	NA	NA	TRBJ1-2	CATQARNGYTF	TGTGCCACGCAGGCCCGAAATGGCTACACCTTC
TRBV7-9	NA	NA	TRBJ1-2	CASSLDFSGGYTF	TGTGCCAGCAGCTTAGATTTCTCGGGGGGCTACACCTTC
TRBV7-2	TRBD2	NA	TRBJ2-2	CASSLKALAGDGELFF	TGTGCCAGCAGCTTAAAGGCACTAGCGGGGGATGGGGAGCTGTTTTTT
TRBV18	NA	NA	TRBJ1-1	CASSPPSGYGRNTEAFF	TGTGCCAGCTCACCACCGTCAGGGTACGGCCGTAACACTGAAGCTTTCTTT
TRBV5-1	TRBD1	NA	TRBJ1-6	CASSPRTGSSYNSPLHF	TGCGCCAGCAGCCCGAGGACAGGGAGCTCCTATAATTCACCCCTCCACTTT
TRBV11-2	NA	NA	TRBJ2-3	CASSLDLSSDTQYF	TGTGCCAGCAGCTTAGATCTGTCGAGTGATACGCAGTATTTT
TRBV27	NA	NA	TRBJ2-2	CASSSLLTGNTGELFF	TGTGCCAGCAGTTCCCTTCTGACGGGGAACACCGGGGAGCTGTTTTTT
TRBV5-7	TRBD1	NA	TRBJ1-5	CASSAGTGFLSNQPQHF	TGTGCCAGCAGCGCAGGGACAGGTTTTTTGAGCAATCAGCCCCAGCATTTT
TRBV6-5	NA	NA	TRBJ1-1	CASSYQRGLNTEAFF	TGTGCCAGCAGTTACCAAAGGGGATTGAACACTGAAGCTTTCTTT
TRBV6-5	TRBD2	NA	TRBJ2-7	CASSPFLAAYEQYF	TGTGCCAGCAGTCCCTTCCTAGCGGCCTACGAGCAGTACTTC
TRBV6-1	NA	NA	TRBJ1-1	CASSEEGLNTEAFF	TGTGCCAGCAGTGAAGAGGGGTTGAACACTGAAGCTTTCTTT
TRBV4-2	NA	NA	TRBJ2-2	CASSQDNGNTGELFF	TGTGCTAGCAGCCAAGATAACGGGAACACCGGGGAGCTGTTTTTT
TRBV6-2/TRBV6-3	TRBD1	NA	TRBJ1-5	CASSTDRDNQPQHF	TGTGCCAGCAGTACCGACAGGGACAATCAGCCCCAGCATTTT
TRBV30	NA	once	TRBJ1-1	CAWSGGWDTIMNTEAFF	TGTGCCTGGAGTGGTGGGTGGGACACTATTATGAACACTGAAGCTTTCTTT
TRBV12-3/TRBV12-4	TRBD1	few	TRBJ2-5	CASTLGTEETQYF	TGTGCCAGCACCCTAGGGACAGAAGAGACCCAGTACTTC
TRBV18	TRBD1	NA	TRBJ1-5	CASSPETGANQPQHF	TGTGCCAGCTCACCCGAGACAGGGGCCAATCAGCCCCAGCATTTT
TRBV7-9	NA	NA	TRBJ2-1	CASSLGSNEQFF	TGTGCCAGCAGCTTGGGCTCCAATGAGCAGTTCTTC
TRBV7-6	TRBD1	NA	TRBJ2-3	CASSTGTGVDTQYF	TGTGCCAGCAGCACCGGGACAGGGGTCGATACGCAGTATTTT